This TCR beta chain was observed in a study of cytomegalovirus exposure and HLA in healthy donors listed by TCRdb under 2017. With regard to the full study: In an earlier analysis of approximately 640 of the donors, 276 Gb of sequence data and 117 million unique TCR beta sequences from roughly 190 million T cells were reported. An early release that covered around 590 HLA-typed donors contained around 300 gigabases of sequencing data and 80 million or so unique TCR sequences. Among the roughly 430 genotyped donors, roughly 80% belonged to the genetic ancestry cluster associated with self-reported Caucasian donors. The study was designed to test whether signatures of past pathogen exposure could be identified by cataloging public T cell receptors. The study used immunosequencing to profile the T cell repertoires of 666 subjects and linked those repertoires to cytomegalovirus serostatus. Along with the 666-subject first cohort, a separate validation cohort of around 120 different subjects was used. To predict cytomegalovirus infection status, the study brought together high-throughput TCR immunosequencing, statistical association of individual TCRs with disease status, and machine learning. A later analysis re-examined previously published TCR beta repertoires from just over 650 donors and added high-resolution HLA genotyping to investigate patterns of TCR occurrence. Rather than using new phenotypic data, the later analysis identified candidate immune exposures from TCR beta sequences and from how often those sequences occurred across donors. An earlier analysis of some 500 of the donors applied high-throughput TCR beta sequencing to assess whether each TCR beta V gene segment acted as functional or pseudogenic. Donor age, sex, ethnicity and CMV serostatus were collected together with the repertoire data. Genome-wide SNP genotypes for about 65% of the roughly 670 donors were used in a later genetic analysis, which treated that subset as a discovery cohort. All discovery cohort repertoires had been generated on a single sequencing platform. HLA typing included class I and class II loci at four-digit resolution. The number of donors typed differed by locus, with about 629-640 for A, B, C, DRB1 and DQB1, over 500 for DQA1, some 570 for DPA1, and 400 to 490 for DPB1. Four or five DR-DQ haplotypes were handled as single units for association and clustering, since linkage in the cohort was strong. Among some 410 genotyped donors of the cohort, an average of about 240,000 unique TCR beta nucleotide sequences were sequenced per donor, 15% to 20% of them non-productive.

General findings and caveats noted by the study authors: It was suggested by the authors that the approach could potentially be generalized to other disease states and immunological phenotypes. A further reported finding was that TCR beta sequences accurately predicted the HLA-A and HLA-B alleles for most subjects in the first cohort. This cohort had only TCR beta chains sequenced, and the lack of alpha or paired-chain data limited which features could be detected. Most CMV-associated TCR beta chains appeared to be HLA-restricted in a later analysis, and the HLA associations seemed to be driven largely by CMV exposure. In a later genetic analysis, a missense DCLRE1C variant was associated with V-gene and J-gene trimming of TCR beta chains, and the association was replicated in an independent cohort. Cytomegalovirus status was reported to be diagnosed by the classifier with high specificity and sensitivity in both the original and validation cohorts. A group of highly shared sequence variants was considered likely to be a technical artifact of the sequencing pipeline. Compared with equally common non-associated chains, HLA-associated TCR beta chains in a later analysis were more clonally expanded and had lower generation probabilities. The presence/absence analyses assumed that sequencing depth was roughly uniform across donors, and that assumption may not be true. Correlated functional status among segregating V segments might be attributable to linkage disequilibrium, but an unknown experimental factor could not be ruled out. Broadly in line with IMGT annotations, most TCR beta V segments showed up in productive rearrangements about 87% or about 30% of the time in an earlier analysis of 587 of the donors. A later analysis found that TCR association rates varied across HLA loci, with DRB1 alleles showing the most associated TCRs and HLA-C alleles the fewest. For the cohort, immune exposure information was limited to CMV serostatus. In the study, approximately 160 TCR beta chains were listed as associated with cytomegalovirus. The earlier analysis of almost 600 of the donors excluded about 16 rarely observed V segments, including chromosome 9 orphons, because counts were too low. When HLA alleles, especially DR and DQ, strongly co-occurred, attributing TCR associations to individual alleles was difficult. In vitro tests confirmed that three of the cytomegalovirus-associated TCR beta chains recognize cytomegalovirus antigens. Some IMGT-functional V segments, including TRBV6-2 and TRBV6-3, could not be distinguished by the 87-base-pair reads and were therefore excluded. While some public TCRs were present in many individuals, most TCR sequences turned up only very rarely across donors. At a false discovery rate of 0.05, a later analysis linked under 20,000 TCR beta sequences to specific HLA alleles. HLA typing was unavailable for some donors at each locus, so association tests used only the typed subset. According to a later genetic analysis, donors in an Asian-associated ancestry cluster had fewer N-insertions in productive TCRs than the roughly 660-donor mean. A later analysis reported that several top co-occurrence clusters appeared linked to parvovirus B19, influenza, CMV and Epstein-Barr virus.

In total, 600 or so healthy bone marrow donors made up the cohort. Cohort members were all nominally healthy when sampled, although unrecorded immune exposures were likely present. The donor tested CMV seropositive and was one of the 289 seropositive cohort members. Every donor gave a peripheral blood sample, and the peripheral blood mononuclear cells from that sample were used for TCR beta sequencing. The Qiagen DNeasy Blood Extraction Kit was used to extract genomic DNA from the blood cell samples. Libraries came from the immunoSEQ multiplex PCR assay. For the multiplex PCR, a mixture combining 60 forward primers for TCR Vbeta segments and 13 reverse primers for TCR Jbeta segments was used. The CDR3 region of rearranged TCR beta genes was amplified from genomic DNA by a multiplex PCR assay. Amplified TCR beta libraries were sequenced as 87-base-pair reads on the Illumina HiSeq System. The authors' analysis ran thus. A later analysis tallied roughly 76 million unique TCR beta chains across the 660 or so repertoires, and approximately 12 million of those chains were shared by two or more donors. To remove PCR and sequencing errors, raw reads were error-corrected and collapsed into unique sequences using a nearest-neighbor algorithm that merged closely related sequences. CDR3 sequences were aligned to IMGT reference sequences to assign V, D and J gene segments. Each retained sequence needed at least a six-nucleotide match to both a V gene segment and a J gene segment. Rearrangements were called productive when the CDR3 lacked stop codons and stayed in frame with V and J; all others were non-productive. Following IMGT convention, CDR3 was defined as the stretch from the second conserved V-encoded cysteine to the conserved J-encoded phenylalanine. The earlier analysis of about 560 of the donors excluded any sequence lacking an unambiguous match to a single V gene segment. An earlier analysis of 550 to 650 of the donors classified V segments as functional when productive rearrangements were above 56.7% and as segregating when the standard deviation between donors was above 5%. A statistical classification framework was developed to diagnose cytomegalovirus status using the catalog of TCR beta chain sequences. In a later analysis, TCR nucleotide sequences were compared against IMGT/GENE-DB human TR gene sequences so that V and J genes could be assigned. A later analysis assigned CDR3 sequences and most-parsimonious VDJ recombination scenarios with the TCRdist pipeline. A later analysis defined each TCR beta chain by its CDR3 amino acid sequence plus V-gene family, and excluded reads lacking a unique V-gene family. A later analysis removed 592 highly shared, low-generation-probability nucleotide sequences to deal with suspected cross-contamination and a sequencing artifact. In a later analysis, a clonal expansion index for each public chain was calculated from normalized within-repertoire ranks of inferred template counts. In a later analysis, generation probabilities were computed with a VDJ recombination model fitted to out-of-frame rearrangements, and the resulting probabilities were checked against IGoR. A later analysis scored TCR-TCR, TCR-HLA and TCR-CMV co-occurrence with hypergeometric tests, applying a repertoire-size bias correction to TCR pairs. To estimate false discovery rates, a later analysis permuted the HLA or CMV assignments 20 times. In a later analysis, co-occurring TCRs were grouped with DBSCAN, and TCRdist sequence similarity was added when clustering was performed within HLA-allele-positive subsets. For co-occurrence clustering, repertoires with fewer than 30,000 or more than 120,000 public chains were excluded, along with roughly 5 repertoires with anomalous nucleotide sharing. TCRdb retrieved this table from immuneACCESS and kept in-frame rearrangements only. Not all clones are present; in checked studies, unresolved V genes account for under half, and no reason is known for the remainder. The V and J calls and clone size are taken from that table; D and trimming were inferred from the DNA. The sample table holds about 120,000 clones, of which about three fifths were seen once. 9% to 10% of the sample is held by the ten biggest clonotypes.

For this clone: Its antigen is unknown. Base qualities are not recorded, but no much larger clone differs from it by a single base.

The CDR3 measures 15 amino acids from cysteine to phenylalanine. CDR3 DNA only is kept here, 45 bases in frame from base 1. Here V drops 2 bases and J drops 7 bases, and the junction holds 2 bases not matched to any gene. Looking up the germline V gene yields CDR1 SGHTA and CDR2 FQGNSA. The clonotype originates from a man aged 35 to 55 in good health and CMV-seropositive. This chain joins TRBV7-2 to TRBJ1-6, with 10 bases aligning to TRBD1. Sequencing was performed on PBMCs. The bases are TGTGCCAGCAGCTTACAGACAGGGGGCAATTCACCCCTCCACTTT. Translated, it gives CASSLQTGGNSPLHF.